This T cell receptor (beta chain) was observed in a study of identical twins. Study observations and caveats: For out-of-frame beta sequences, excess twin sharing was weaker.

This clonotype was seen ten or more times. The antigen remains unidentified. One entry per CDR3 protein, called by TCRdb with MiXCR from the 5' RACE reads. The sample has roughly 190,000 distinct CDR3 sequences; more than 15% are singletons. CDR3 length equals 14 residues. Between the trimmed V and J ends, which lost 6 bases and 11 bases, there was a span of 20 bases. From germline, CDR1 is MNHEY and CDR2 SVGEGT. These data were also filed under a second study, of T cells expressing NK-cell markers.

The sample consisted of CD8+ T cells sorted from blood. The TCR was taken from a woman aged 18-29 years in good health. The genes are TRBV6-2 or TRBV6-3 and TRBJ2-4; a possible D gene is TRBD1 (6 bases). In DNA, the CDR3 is TGTGCCAGCAGCCAAGAAACTCCGAACAGGGTTCAGTACTTC. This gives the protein CASSQETPNRVQYF.